Below, 12 T cell receptor beta chains from the same sample are listed, as sequenced in a study of identical twins. TCRdb independently ran MiXCR on the 5' RACE reads; one entry per CDR3 protein. The sample yields some 500,000 distinct CDR3 sequences, 9% to 10% seen once. These data are also associated with another study on yellow fever vaccine responses in identical twins.

Material: PBMCs. These receptors came from a woman between 18 and 30 years old in good health.

The chain couples TRBV28 to TRBJ2-3, with D maybe TRBD2 (7 bases). Trimming cost V 9 bases and J 5 bases, with 15 bases left between them. Germline V CDR1 and CDR2: MDHEN, SYDVKM. This CDR3 is built from 13 residues. This CDR3 reads CASRAGAVDTQYF. In DNA, the CDR3 is TGTGCCAGTCGGGCGGGGGCCGTAGATACGCAGTATTTT.

This clonotype was observed at least ten times. The chain is built from TRBV9 and TRBJ2-7, with 10 bases fitting TRBD2. V was pared by 3 bases and J by 11 bases, with 8 bases of the junction left unmatched. The CDR3 totals 13 residues. From germline, CDR1 is SGDLS and CDR2 YYNGEE. CDR3 nucleotides: TGTGCCAGCAGCGCATCCTCTAGCGGGAGAAAGTACTTC. It translates to CASSASSSGRKYF.

The rearrangement links TRBV10-3 to TRBJ2-7, with 7 nucleotides matching TRBD2. The V segment lost 11 bases and the J segment 3 bases; nucleotides outside the gene matches: 10. CDR1 is ENHRY, CDR2 SYGVKD, per germline. The CDR3 has 13 amino acids. In nucleotides, the CDR3 is TGTGCCTCGGGGGAGGGGCCCTACTACGAGCAGTACTTC. It yields the protein CASGEGPYYEQYF.

This clonotype was observed at least ten times. The V and J genes are TRBV4-3 and TRBJ2-1; tentatively, D is TRBD2 (5 bases). Trimming removed 1 base from V and 9 bases from J, with 16 bases in between. Per germline, CDR1 LGHNA and CDR2 YSLEER. The CDR3 consists of 15 residues. This CDR3 reads CASSQAVFSRGEQFF. The CDR3 DNA is TGCGCCAGCAGCCAAGCAGTCTTCAGTCGGGGTGAGCAGTTCTTC.

This clonotype was seen ten or more times. This rearrangement joins TRBV5-1 to TRBJ2-1, with D uncertain. This CDR3 region has 11 residues. V was pared by 3 bases and J by 7 bases, with 5 bases between. Looked up from germline, CDR1 is SGHRS and CDR2 is YFSETQ. CDR3 in amino acids: CASSYQNEQFF. Here the CDR3 DNA reads TGCGCCAGCAGCTACCAAAATGAGCAGTTCTTC.

There are many counts of this clonotype. This chain uses TRBV3-1 with TRBJ1-5, with D uncertain. The length of the CDR3 is 13 residues. In germline, CDR1 is LGHDT, CDR2 YNNKEL (reference sequence). Trimming left V 4 bases short and J 6 bases short, with 10 bases between. CDR3 bases: TGTGCCAGCAGCCTCCAAAGCGGTCAGCCCCAGCATTTT. Protein: CASSLQSGQPQHF.

This clonotype was observed at least ten times. This rearrangement joins TRBV28 to TRBJ1-5; D is unresolved. With 7 bases removed from V and 9 bases from J, the gap between germline ends came to 22 bases. Germline V gives CDR1 MDHEN, CDR2 SYDVKM. CDR3 length: 15 amino acids. The CDR3 loop reads CASTSPNFPLTPQHF. The CDR3, as DNA: TGTGCCAGCACTTCTCCCAATTTTCCCCTGACGCCCCAGCATTTT.

The chain is built from TRBV7-6 and TRBJ1-1, with D possibly matching TRBD1 (6 bases). The germline gives CDR1 SGHVS, CDR2 FNYEAQ. CDR3 length: 15 amino acids. V was cut by 5 bases and J by 0 bases, with 13 bases left in between. CDR3 coding DNA: TGTGCCAGCAGCCTAGGACAGCTTTTGAACACTGAAGCTTTCTTT. Translation gives CASSLGQLLNTEAFF.

This clonotype has only a few counts. The chain combines TRBV3-1 with TRBJ2-1; D may be TRBD1 or TRBD2 (6 bases each). Germline V gene data show CDR1 as LGHDT and CDR2 as YNNKEL (reference sequence). This CDR3 region has 16 residues. The V and J ends lost 1 base and 5 bases respectively, with 15 bases between them. CDR3 nucleotide sequence: TGTGCCAGCAGCCAAGGGCCCGGGGGCCGCCACAATGAGCAGTTCTTC. As protein: CASSQGPGGRHNEQFF.

This clonotype was counted at least ten times. This sequence joins TRBV7-2 and TRBJ2-7; D not resolved. The germline V gene has CDR1 SGHTA and CDR2 FQGNSA. Trimming stripped 5 bases from V and 2 bases from J, with 13 bases between. This CDR3 has 14 residues. CDR3 DNA: TGTGCCAGCAGCCCGATAGGACCTGCCTACGAGCAGTACTTC. Its protein product is CASSPIGPAYEQYF. Full variable domain (outside the CDR3, taken from reference TRBV7-2 and TRBJ2-7): GAGVSQSPSNKVTEKGKDVELRCDPISGHTALYWYRQSLGQGLEFLIYFQGNSAPDKSGLPSDRFSAERTGGSVSTLTIQRTQQEDSAVYLCASSPIGPAYEQYFGPGTRLTVT.

This clonotype was recorded many times. The rearrangement uses TRBV5-1 and TRBJ1-2; 7 positions agree with TRBD1. Germline V gene data show CDR1 as SGHRS and CDR2 as YFSETQ. The CDR3 totals 15 residues. V dropped 7 bases and J dropped 2; count of bases not matched to a gene: 11. CDR3: CASSPRTGLNYGYTF. In nucleotides, the CDR3 is TGCGCCAGCTCCCCCCGGACAGGATTGAACTATGGCTACACCTTC.

A few counts support this clonotype. Mismatch with germline at one junction end may stem from a read error. The genes are TRBV7-7 and TRBJ2-1, with TRBD2 as a possible D gene (6 bases). Germline CDR1 reads SSHAT; CDR2 reads FNYEAQ (reference sequence). The CDR3 contains 14 residues. The DNA for the CDR3 is TGTGCTAGCAGCTTGTTCGGAGGGGTGGATGAGCAGTTCTTC. Encoded protein: CASSLFGGVDEQFF. The variable domain in full, completed from reference TRBV7-7 and TRBJ2-1, reads GAGVSQSPRYKVTKRGQDVTLRCDPISSHATLYWYQQALGQGPEFLTYFNYEAQPDKSGLPSDRFSAERPEGSISTLTIQRTEQRDSAMYRCASSLFGGVDEQFFGPGTRLTVL.